This T cell receptor (beta chain) comes out of a study of naive and memory T cell subsets. Both TRBC1 and TRBC2 were covered by a beta constant-region primer of two equimolar oligonucleotides. TCRdb ran MiXCR on the UMI-ligation and nested PCR reads and lists one entry per CDR3 protein. Among around 29,000 distinct CDR3 sequences listed, around a tenth were seen once. V was pared by 1 base and J by 8 bases, with 19 bases between. The germline gives CDR1 SGHTA, CDR2 FQGNSA. The CDR3 runs 16 residues. The TCR was taken from a human donor in good health. The material sequenced was effector memory CD4+ T cells from blood. The subset denotes: effector memory, CD45RA- CD27-. The V call is TRBV7-2, the J call TRBJ2-3; a possible D gene is TRBD1 (11 bases). The DNA for the CDR3 is TGTGCCAGCAGCTTAGTACTAGCGGGACAGGGGGGTACGCAGTATTTT. It specifies CASSLVLAGQGGTQYF.